These 32 T cell receptor beta chains originate from one sample sequenced in a study of T cell responses to AZD1222 COVID-19 vaccine. Some clones are missing from TCRdb's copy, which holds only in-frame ones; the method was immunoSEQ multiplex PCR. This sample yields 80,000 or so clones, of which roughly 85% are seen a single time; about 1.6% belongs to the top ten. Specimen: peripheral blood, collected on day 0 of AZD1222 vaccination. The receptors come from an adult in good health.

CDR3 region: CASSPRGQANYGYTF. DNA for the CDR3: TGTGCCAGCAGCCCGAGGGGGCAAGCTAACTATGGCTACACCTTC. The J gene is TRBJ1-2, the V gene TRBV3-1 (or the pseudogene TRBV3-2), with 7 bases that match TRBD1. This CDR3 has 15 residues. V gave up 4 bases and J gave up 0 bases; unmatched junction bases: 5. Germline-derived CDR1 and CDR2 are LGHDT and YNNKEL (reference sequence).

The J gene is TRBJ1-2, the V gene TRBV7-9, with 7 bases fitting TRBD1. This CDR3 is 16 amino acids long. The V and J ends lost 4 bases and 4 bases, in that order; junction bases with no gene match: 12. In germline, CDR1 is SEHNR, CDR2 FQNEAQ (reference sequence). The CDR3 nucleotides are TGTGCCAGCAGCTCAGGGGGGCAGGGGGAAAGCTATGGCTACACCTTC. Translating it yields CASSSGGQGESYGYTF.

The V call is TRBV7-9, the J call TRBJ1-1, with unresolved D. Germline assignment: CDR1 SEHNR and CDR2 FQNEAQ (reference sequence). V was shortened by 11 bases and J by 0 bases, with 13 bases between the two germline ends. CDR3 length: 13 amino acids. This CDR3 reads CAGSGNMNTEAFF. The CDR3 DNA sequence: TGTGCCGGTTCGGGAAACATGAACACTGAAGCTTTCTTT.

V usage is TRBV27 and J usage is TRBJ2-1, with D hard to call. The CDR3 covers 13 residues. The V and J ends lost 4 bases and 1 base respectively, with 5 bases between them. The germline V gene encodes CDR1 MNHEY and CDR2 SMNVEV (reference sequence). CDR3 coding DNA: TGTGCCAGCAGTTCGACATCCTACAATGAGCAGTTCTTC. The encoded protein is CASSSTSYNEQFF.

The rearrangement uses TRBV11-3 and TRBJ1-1; TRBD1 is a possible D gene (5 bases). CDR3 size: 13 residues. V was cut by 5 bases and J by 5 bases, with 12 bases left in between. Germline CDR1 is SGHNT and CDR2 is YENEEA. The CDR3 nucleotides are TGTGCCAGCAGCCGAGGGGTCGTAACTGAAGCTTTCTTT. This sequence encodes CASSRGVVTEAFF.

This clone was seen only a few times. The sample contains more than one DNA sequence encoding this CDR3. V gene TRBV14 combines with J gene TRBJ1-1, with D unresolved. Germline V lookup: CDR1 SGHDN, CDR2 FVKESK. The CDR3 totals 15 residues. V was clipped by 0 bases and J by 1 base, with 9 bases between them. CDR3 residues: CASSQDGRRNTEAFF. In DNA form, the CDR3 reads TGTGCCAGCAGCCAAGACGGACGACGGAACACTGAAGCTTTCTTT.

This clone was seen a few times. This chain connects TRBV18 to TRBJ2-1; 10 bases agree with TRBD1. Trimming at V came to 8 bases and at J to 6 bases, leaving 4 bases not matched to a gene. This CDR3 has 13 residues. CDR1 and CDR2 from the germline V gene are KGHSH and LQKENI. The CDR3 protein is CASTTGGLNEQFF. The CDR3 DNA sequence: TGTGCCAGCACGACAGGGGGCCTCAATGAGCAGTTCTTC.

This sequence joins TRBV5-1 and TRBJ2-3; 7 nucleotides match TRBD2. The trim removed 1 base at V and 5 bases at J, leaving 19 bases unmatched. CDR3 length equals 19 residues. Germline V gene lookup returns CDR1 SGHRS and CDR2 YFSETQ. The CDR3 sequence is CASSLFPLRTSRVGDTQYF. The CDR3 coding sequence is TGCGCCAGCAGCTTGTTCCCCCTGAGGACTAGTCGGGTTGGAGATACGCAGTATTTT.

V usage is TRBV5-4 and J usage is TRBJ2-7, with 7 bases aligning to TRBD2. The J segment lost 0 bases and the V segment lost 2 bases, leaving 14 bases of the junction unmatched. The germline V gene has CDR1 SGHNT and CDR2 YYREEE (reference sequence). CDR3 length equals 18 residues. The CDR3 sequence is CASSFELAPERSSYEQYF. The CDR3 nucleotides are TGTGCCAGCAGCTTCGAACTAGCGCCCGAAAGGAGCTCCTACGAGCAGTACTTC.

This chain joins TRBV5-1 and TRBJ1-1, with 12 bases that match TRBD1. Germline CDR1 is SGHRS and CDR2 is YFSETQ. V lost 2 bases and J lost 4; bases outside the gene matches: 9. This CDR3 has 17 residues. The CDR3 bases are TGCGCCAGCAGCTTACCGGGACAGGGGGCGCGGGGCACTGAAGCTTTCTTT. Its translation is CASSLPGQGARGTEAFF.

This clone has just one count. The genes are TRBV7-3 and TRBJ2-3; perhaps TRBD1 as D (7 bases). The CDR3 spans 19 residues. V lost 3 bases, J lost 0 bases, and 22 bases lay in between. The V gene's germline CDR1 is SGHTA and CDR2 FQGTGA. The CDR3 spells CASSFRGGGTGASTDTQYF. The CDR3 DNA is TGTGCCAGCAGCTTCAGAGGAGGGGGTACAGGGGCTAGCACAGATACGCAGTATTTT.

The rearrangement links TRBV29-1 to TRBJ1-1; no clear D gene. The V end was cut by 4 bases, the J end by 0 bases, with 9 bases between. Germline-derived CDR1 and CDR2 are SQVTM and ANQGSEA. The CDR3 is 13 amino acids. CDR3 sequence: CSVVRRMNTEAFF. The CDR3 bases are TGCAGCGTTGTTAGACGAATGAACACTGAAGCTTTCTTT.

The chain is built from TRBV12-3 or TRBV12-4 and TRBJ1-6; 9 nucleotides agree with TRBD1. The CDR3 has 13 residues. Unmatched junction bases numbered 1, after V lost 6 bases and J lost 7 bases. CDR3 DNA sequence: TGTGCCAGCAGAGGGACAGGGAATTCACCCCTCCACTTT. It codes for CASRGTGNSPLHF.

The V gene is TRBV6-5, the J gene TRBJ2-1, with 8 positions matching TRBD2. The CDR3 totals 13 residues. Germline V CDR1 and CDR2: MNHEY, SVGAGI. V trimming: 4 bases; J trimming: 9 bases; junction bases outside the gene matches: 5. For the CDR3, the DNA is TGTGCCAGCAGTTGGACTAGCATCGGTGAGCAGTTCTTC. Translating gives CASSWTSIGEQFF.

The chain recombines TRBV5-5 with TRBJ2-7; tentative D call: TRBD1 (6 bases). This CDR3 has 16 residues. The V gene lost 4 bases and the J gene lost 9 bases, with 26 bases spanning the gap. Germline values: CDR1 SGHKS, CDR2 YYEKEE (reference sequence). This chain's CDR3 is CASSLSGTQSLRGQYF. In nucleotides, the CDR3 is TGTGCCAGCAGCCTTAGTGGGACACAATCATTACGAGGGCAGTACTTC.

This chain joins TRBV5-1 and TRBJ2-1, with 10 nucleotides matching TRBD2. CDR3 size: 16 residues. From germline, CDR1 is SGHRS and CDR2 YFSETQ. The V segment lost 2 bases and the J segment 7 bases; nucleotides outside the gene matches: 9. This CDR3 is CASSLRTSGGSNEQFF. The CDR3, as DNA: TGCGCCAGCAGCTTAAGGACTAGCGGAGGCTCAAATGAGCAGTTCTTC.

The chain carries TRBV28 and TRBJ1-6; D is unresolved. This CDR3 has 14 residues. Looked up from germline, CDR1 is MDHEN and CDR2 is SYDVKM. The germline V and J ends were trimmed by 3 bases and 6 bases, with 9 bases remaining between them. DNA for the CDR3: TGTGCCAGCAGTTTTGTCACCGCTAATTCACCCCTCCACTTT. Protein: CASSFVTANSPLHF.

The J gene is TRBJ2-1, the V gene TRBV2; the D gene is possibly TRBD2 (6 bases). CDR3 size: 13 residues. Germline assignment: CDR1 SNHLY and CDR2 FYNNEI. Trimming shortened V by 8 bases and J by 7 bases, and 15 bases separated the two germline ends. CDR3 sequence (DNA): TGTGCCAGCTCGGGCGGGGCCCGGAATGAGCAGTTCTTC. This gives the protein CASSGGARNEQFF.

This chain links TRBV7-9 with TRBJ1-5; the match to TRBD1 covers 9 bases. The V segment lost 5 bases and the J segment 6 bases; nucleotides outside the gene matches: 5. This CDR3 has 14 residues. The germline gives CDR1 SEHNR, CDR2 FQNEAQ (reference sequence). Here the CDR3 DNA reads TGTGCCAGCAGCACCGGGACAGGGATTCAGCCCCAGCATTTT. Its protein product is CASSTGTGIQPQHF.

The V and J genes are TRBV2 and TRBJ1-5; 7 nucleotides align to TRBD1. Germline assignment: CDR1 SNHLY and CDR2 FYNNEI. The CDR3 sequence is 14 residues long. Losses at the gene ends were 2 bases for V and 5 bases for J; bases not matched to a gene: 3. CDR3 in DNA: TGTGCCAGCAGTGAAAGGACAGGATATCAGCCCCAGCATTTT. This sequence encodes CASSERTGYQPQHF.

The chain uses TRBV7-3 and TRBJ2-1; a possible D gene is TRBD1 (5 bases). This CDR3 is 15 amino acids long. Trimming removed 2 bases from V and 4 bases from J, with 12 bases in between. CDR1 SGHTA and CDR2 FQGTGA come from the germline V gene. Here the CDR3 reads CASSLGAGTYNEQFF. CDR3 DNA: TGTGCCAGCAGCTTAGGGGCAGGAACATACAATGAGCAGTTCTTC.

The genes are TRBV6-6 and TRBJ1-6; D gene ambiguous. In germline, CDR1 is MNHNY, CDR2 SVGAGI (reference sequence). The CDR3 spans 16 residues. With 2 bases removed from V and 5 bases from J, the gap between germline ends came to 13 bases. The CDR3 DNA is TGTGCCAGCAGTTACCGACAACGACTAAATAATTCACCCCTCCACTTT. Amino acids: CASSYRQRLNNSPLHF.

The chain is built from TRBV18 and TRBJ2-5; D remains unclear. The V gene's germline CDR1 is KGHSH and CDR2 LQKENI. V was trimmed by 1 base and J by 0 bases, leaving 3 bases between them. The CDR3 sequence is 13 residues long. The DNA of the CDR3 is TGTGCCAGCTCACCACAATACCAAGAGACCCAGTACTTC. Its translation: CASSPQYQETQYF.

The chain carries TRBV18 and TRBJ1-1, with a possible D match to TRBD1 (5 bases). V lost 3 bases to trimming and J lost 3 bases, with 17 bases between them. CDR3 length: 16 amino acids. Looked up from germline, CDR1 is KGHSH and CDR2 is LQKENI. The chain's CDR3 is CASSPGEGLIDTEAFF. DNA for the CDR3: TGTGCCAGCTCACCCGGGGAGGGGCTTATTGACACTGAAGCTTTCTTT.

This rearrangement joins TRBV10-3 to TRBJ2-1; 9 bases are a match to TRBD2. Germline V gene data show CDR1 as ENHRY and CDR2 as SYGVKD. Germline trimming cut 4 bases from V and 4 bases from J; bases unmatched to any gene: 8. The CDR3 totals 16 residues. The CDR3 here is CAISAIQAGGYNEQFF. The CDR3 DNA sequence: TGTGCCATCAGTGCCATACAAGCGGGAGGATACAATGAGCAGTTCTTC.

CDR3 DNA sequence: TGTGCCAGCAGTGAAATCTACGGGAGCTCTGGAAACACCATATATTTT. This translates into CASSEIYGSSGNTIYF. V usage is TRBV6-1 and J usage is TRBJ1-3; D call uncertain. Trimming took off 2 bases at V and 0 bases at J, with 11 bases between the two ends. Germline V gives CDR1 MNHNS, CDR2 SASEGT. The CDR3 runs 16 residues.

The chain uses TRBV6-1 and TRBJ2-1, with 9 bases lining up with TRBD2. The V and J ends lost 1 base and 6 bases, in that order; junction bases with no gene match: 13. The germline V gene has CDR1 MNHNS and CDR2 SASEGT. The CDR3 is 18 amino acids. The CDR3 nucleotides read TGTGCCAGCAGTGAAGTTTCTAGCGGGATCGGAGCCCCCAATGAGCAGTTCTTC. This translates into CASSEVSSGIGAPNEQFF.

This chain links TRBV9 with TRBJ1-2; D unclear. The germline V and J ends were trimmed by 1 base and 8 bases, with 18 bases remaining between them. Germline V gene data show CDR1 as SGDLS and CDR2 as YYNGEE. The CDR3 loop spans 15 amino acids. The CDR3 here is CASSVKADSWRGYTF. The CDR3 DNA reads TGTGCCAGCAGCGTAAAGGCGGACTCTTGGCGCGGCTACACCTTC.

A single count supports this clone. The rearrangement links TRBV12-3 or TRBV12-4 to TRBJ1-1, with D perhaps TRBD1 (5 bases). This CDR3 has 13 residues. V was shortened by 3 bases and J by 3 bases, with 8 bases between the two germline ends. The CDR3 DNA reads TGTGCCAGCAGTTTGTTGGGGGACACTGAAGCTTTCTTT. It specifies CASSLLGDTEAFF.

Details on this clone: One junction end disagrees with the germline gene, perhaps due to a read error. This rearrangement joins TRBV7-7 to TRBJ2-5, with 8 bases lining up with TRBD1. The CDR3 covers 15 residues. Per the germline V gene, CDR1 is SSHAT and CDR2 is FNYEAQ (reference sequence). CDR3 in amino acids: CASSSGGRGQETQYF. As DNA, the CDR3 is TGTGCTAGCAGCAGCGGCGGCAGGGGGCAGGAGACCCAGTACTTC.

This clone was observed a few times. The junction shows a germline mismatch at one end, possibly a read error. V and J are TRBV7-9 and TRBJ1-2, with TRBD1 identical over 8 bases. There are 14 residues in the CDR3. Looked up from germline, CDR1 is SEHNR and CDR2 is FQNEAQ (reference sequence). The CDR3 DNA reads TGTGCCAGCAGCCTAGCAGGGGGCGGCTATGGCTACACCTTC. Its translation: CASSLAGGGYGYTF.

The chain carries TRBV29-1 and TRBJ1-3; D is undetermined. Germline values: CDR1 SQVTM, CDR2 ANQGSEA. Trimming pared 4 bases from V and 0 bases from J, leaving 7 bases between. The CDR3 is 13 residues long. Written as DNA, the CDR3 is TGCAGCGTTGGAGGGAGCTCTGGAAACACCATATATTTT. Encoded protein: CSVGGSSGNTIYF.